At least ten counts were recorded for the clone carrying this TCR beta chain. The data were taken from a study of response to subunit inactivated influenza vaccine. TCRdb re-called the RT-PCR reads with MiXCR, one entry per CDR3 protein. The sample carries more than 400,000 distinct CDR3 sequences, approximately 7.3% recorded once. Germline values: CDR1 SGHDT, CDR2 YYEEEE. Trimming at V came to 5 bases and at J to 5 bases, leaving 6 bases not matched to a gene. This CDR3 is 16 amino acids long. The TCR was taken from a man between 45 and 75 years old who received an inactivated influenza vaccine. The chain carries TRBV5-6 and TRBJ2-2; 13 nucleotides align to TRBD2. Sequenced here: PBMCs from blood, sampled roughly 24 months after vaccination. The DNA of the CDR3 is TGTGCCAGCAGAGAGGGACTAGCGGGGTTAACCGGGGAGCTGTTTTTT. The encoded protein is CASREGLAGLTGELFF.